This entry lists 8 T cell receptor beta chains sequenced from one sample in a study of blood T cell repertoires in COVID-19. Data came from immunoSEQ multiplex PCR; TCRdb stores just in-frame clones and leaves some out. The table records fewer than 120,000 clones, about 80% of them present only once. The specimen sequenced was peripheral blood. Receptors originate from a woman of 80 years or more with acute or convalescent COVID-19.

A single count supports this clone. The chain links TRBV30 to TRBJ2-7, with no clear D. Germline V gene sequence: CDR1 GTSNPN, CDR2 SVGIG (reference sequence). V was pared by 2 bases and J by 5 bases, with 7 bases between. This CDR3 has 11 amino acids. CDR3 nucleotide sequence: TGTGCCTGGAGTACTCTCCACGAGCAGTACTTC. It codes for CAWSTLHEQYF.

This clone was found many times. V is TRBV4-2 and J is TRBJ2-1; TRBD2 aligns across 11 bases. With V trimmed by 0 bases and J by 4 bases, 2 bases remained unmatched. Germline CDR1 is LGHNA and CDR2 is YNFKEQ. The CDR3 runs to 16 residues. This chain's CDR3 is CASSQEWTSGYNEQFF. The CDR3 DNA follows: TGTGCCAGCAGCCAAGAGTGGACTAGCGGGTACAATGAGCAGTTCTTC.

The chain recombines TRBV7-3 with TRBJ2-1, with a possible D match to TRBD2 (6 bases). This CDR3 has 17 amino acids. V gave up 0 bases and J gave up 0 bases, with 12 bases separating them. The germline CDR1 and CDR2 sequences are SGHTA and FQGTGA. DNA for the CDR3: TGTGCCAGCAGCTTAACGGGCGGGGAGAGCTCCTACAATGAGCAGTTCTTC. Encoded protein: CASSLTGGESSYNEQFF. Full variable domain (remainder filled in from reference TRBV7-3 and TRBJ2-1): GAGVSQTPSNKVTEKGKYVELRCDPISGHTALYWYRQSLGQGPEFLIYFQGTGAADDSGLPNDRFFAVRPEGSVSTLKIQRTERGDSAVYLCASSLTGGESSYNEQFFGPGTRLTVL.

The chain combines TRBV9 with TRBJ1-1; D gene ambiguous. The V end lost 2 bases, the J end lost 6 bases, and 8 bases lay between the germline ends. Germline-derived CDR1 and CDR2 are SGDLS and YYNGEE. The CDR3 is made up of 12 amino acids. The DNA for the CDR3 is TGTGCCAGCAGCGTCCCCGTCGCTGAAGCTTTCTTT. Amino acid sequence: CASSVPVAEAFF.

V is TRBV12-3 or TRBV12-4 and J is TRBJ2-3; the D is unclear. The CDR3 runs 13 residues. The ends were cut back, 3 bases at V and 4 bases at J, with 8 bases in the middle. CDR3 sequence: CASSFGLPDTQYF. The DNA for the CDR3 is TGTGCCAGCAGTTTTGGGCTCCCAGATACGCAGTATTTT.

This clone was detected a few times. The V and J genes are TRBV7-8 and TRBJ2-2; tentatively, D is TRBD2 (5 bases). V lost 5 bases, J lost 5 bases, and 12 bases lay in between. Germline V gene data show CDR1 as SGHVS and CDR2 as FQNEAQ. CDR3 length: 14 amino acids. Here the CDR3 DNA reads TGTGCCAGCAGCCCCCGGACTCGGACCGGGGAGCTGTTTTTT. Amino acids: CASSPRTRTGELFF.

V and J are TRBV19 and TRBJ2-7; D is unclear. Trimming left V 0 bases short and J 0 bases short, with 12 bases between. Per the germline V gene, CDR1 is LNHDA and CDR2 is SQIVND (reference sequence). This CDR3 is 16 amino acids long. The chain's CDR3 is CASSIDRSKTSYEQYF. DNA of the CDR3: TGTGCCAGTAGTATAGATAGAAGCAAAACCTCCTACGAGCAGTACTTC. The whole variable domain, filled in from reference TRBV19 and TRBJ2-7, reads DGGITQSPKYLFRKEGQNVTLSCEQNLNHDAMYWYRQDPGQGLRLIYYSQIVNDFQKGDIAEGYSVSREKKESFPLTVTSAQKNPTAFYLCASSIDRSKTSYEQYFGPGTRLTVT.

This chain joins TRBV5-1 and TRBJ2-6; D not resolved. Trimming removed 2 bases at V and 0 bases at J, with 3 bases between. The CDR3 contains 14 residues. Germline CDR1 is SGHRS and CDR2 is YFSETQ. DNA for the CDR3: TGCGCCAGCAGCTTCCACTCTGGGGCCAACGTCCTGACTTTC. It specifies CASSFHSGANVLTF.